The 18 T cell receptor beta chains reported below all come from one sample, sequenced in a study of CXCR3-negative and CXCR3-positive naive CD8 T cells. The libraries of TRB cDNA were constructed through 5' RACE using UMI labels. Following a re-call of the 5' RACE reads, TCRdb has one entry per CDR3 protein and lacks DNA. Its listing shows around 95,000 distinct CDR3 sequences. The study, taken as a whole, reports: A higher hydrophobicity marked the TRB CDR3s of CXCR3-positive naive cells versus CXCR3-negative naive cells.

Their target antigens are unknown. Sequenced input: naive CXCR3+ CD8+ T cells from blood. As for subset: CD45RO-CCR7+CD27+CD95- naive CD8+ T cells expressing CXCR3 (TNR3+). These TCRs come from a human donor in good health. Some clones in this sample may be carry-over from other donors' samples.

The genes are TRBV7-9 and TRBJ2-3; TCRdb calls TRBD1, which cannot be checked without DNA. This CDR3 is 18 amino acids long. Germline CDR1 is SEHNR and CDR2 is FQNEAQ (reference sequence). The chain's CDR3 is CASSYPLRGGSITDTQYF. The full variable domain, completed using reference TRBV7-9 and TRBJ2-3, is DTGVSQNPRHKITKRGQNVTFRCDPISEHNRLYWYRQTLGQGPEFLTYFQNEAQLEKSRLLSDRFSAERPKGSFSTLEIQRTEQGDSAMYLCASSYPLRGGSITDTQYFGPGTRLTVL.

The J gene is TRBJ1-2, the V gene TRBV3-1. This CDR3 region has 15 residues. The germline gives CDR1 LGHDT, CDR2 YNNKEL (reference sequence). The chain's CDR3 is CASSPDGTAVWGYTF.

The chain combines TRBV5-5 with TRBJ2-7. This CDR3 region has 13 residues. CDR1 SGHKS and CDR2 YYEKEE come from the germline V gene (reference sequence). The CDR3 region is CASSSGKLGEQYF.

This sequence joins TRBV10-3 and TRBJ2-1; TCRdb's assignment of TRBD2 cannot be checked, as there is no DNA. CDR1 ENHRY and CDR2 SYGVKD come from the germline V gene. The length of the CDR3 is 16 residues. The CDR3: CAISGTSGRSYNEQFF.

The chain employs TRBV4-3 and TRBJ1-1. Per the germline V gene, CDR1 is LGHNA and CDR2 is YSLEER. The CDR3 spans 15 residues. The CDR3 spells CASSQGWVGNTEAFF.

The V gene is TRBV13, the J gene TRBJ2-6; TCRdb designates TRBD1, a call that cannot be tested without DNA. Germline CDR1 is PRHDT and CDR2 is FYEKMQ (reference sequence). This CDR3 is 16 amino acids long. The CDR3 region is CASSPFGGSGANVLTF.

This chain links TRBV28 with TRBJ2-5; the D call from TCRdb, TRBD1, cannot be confirmed without DNA. CDR1 and CDR2 (germline): MDHEN, SYDVKM. There are 16 residues in the CDR3. The CDR3 is CASSLLGALRQETQYF.

The chain uses TRBV14 and TRBJ1-2; the D gene TCRdb calls, TRBD1, cannot be checked with no DNA. This CDR3 has 13 residues. Germline loops: CDR1 SGHDN, CDR2 FVKESK. The CDR3 reads CASSQLQGDGYTF.

The chain has TRBV12-3 or TRBV12-4 and TRBJ2-1; TCRdb gives TRBD1 as the D gene, but with no DNA this cannot be confirmed. The CDR3 sequence is 17 residues long. This chain's CDR3 is CASSFERTGGLVYEQFF.

The gene calls are TRBV7-9 and TRBJ2-1; TCRdb selects TRBD2, and the lack of DNA leaves this call unchecked. The germline CDR1 and CDR2 sequences are SEHNR and FQNEAQ (reference sequence). This CDR3 is 15 amino acids long. This chain's CDR3 is CASSQPSGGADEQFF.

The CDR3 loop reads CASSLMGSGGPTDTQYF. The chain has TRBV7-3 and TRBJ2-3; the TRBD2 assignment by TCRdb is unverifiable without DNA. The germline V gene has CDR1 SGHTA and CDR2 FQGTGA. The CDR3 consists of 17 residues.

The chain uses TRBV7-7 and TRBJ2-7. Per the germline V gene, CDR1 is SSHAT and CDR2 is FNYEAQ (reference sequence). The CDR3 has 14 residues. CDR3 loop: CASSVRQGSYEQYF. The full variable domain, with the rest looked up from reference TRBV7-7 and TRBJ2-7, is GAGVSQSPRYKVTKRGQDVTLRCDPISSHATLYWYQQALGQGPEFLTYFNYEAQPDKSGLPSDRFSAERPEGSISTLTIQRTEQRDSAMYRCASSVRQGSYEQYFGPGTRLTVT.

The rearrangement uses TRBV19 and TRBJ1-1; the TCRdb call, TRBD1, lacks DNA for checking. The CDR3 has 15 amino acids. The germline CDR1 and CDR2 sequences are LNHDA and SQIVND (reference sequence). CDR3 sequence: CASRIMGLGDTEAFF.

The chain has TRBV20-1 and TRBJ2-7. CDR1 and CDR2 from the germline V gene are DFQATT and SNEGSKA (reference sequence). The CDR3 length is 13 residues. The CDR3: CSARETGSYEQYF.

The rearrangement joins TRBV7-2 to TRBJ2-5. Germline V gives CDR1 SGHTA, CDR2 FQGNSA. The CDR3 length is 12 residues. The CDR3 region is CASSAGPSPQYF.

The V call is TRBV11-3, the J call TRBJ2-1; the TRBD1 assignment by TCRdb is unverifiable without DNA. The germline V gene has CDR1 SGHNT and CDR2 YENEEA. The CDR3 spans 15 residues. The CDR3 protein is CASSLSLQGNNEQFF. The full variable domain, rest sourced from reference TRBV11-3 and TRBJ2-1, is EAGVVQSPRYKIIEKKQPVAFWCNPISGHNTLYWYLQNLGQGPELLIRYENEEAVDDSQLPKDRFSAERLKGVDSTLKIQPAELGDSAVYLCASSLSLQGNNEQFFGPGTRLTVL.

The V and J genes are TRBV2 and TRBJ2-2; TCRdb names TRBD1, which stays unverified in the absence of DNA. Germline V CDR1 and CDR2: SNHLY, FYNNEI. CDR3 length: 17 amino acids. CDR3: CASSPGTGEANTGELFF.

The chain links TRBV21-1 to TRBJ1-5; TCRdb proposes TRBD1, but this gene call is untestable without DNA. TRBV21-1 is annotated as a pseudogene. This CDR3 has 19 residues. CDR3 region: CASSSRPGTGGNSNQPQHF.